The 26 T cell receptor beta chains below were found in one sample sequenced in a study of T cells after yellow fever vaccination. A single record per CDR3 protein comes from TCRdb applying MiXCR to the 5' RACE reads. The sample lists just under 600,000 distinct CDR3 sequences; approximately 13% were seen once. Specimen: PBMCs, collected on the day of the yellow fever booster vaccination. These receptors were collected from a man aged 30 to 39 who received the YFV17D yellow fever vaccine.

Regarding this clonotype: A much larger clone sits a single nucleotide away, making a read error possible. The V call is TRBV7-3, the J call TRBJ2-3; tentatively, D is TRBD2 (6 bases). Germline CDR1 and CDR2: SGHTA and FQGTGA. CDR3 length: 15 residues. The CDR3 protein is CAGSQGLAGTDTQYF. The CDR3 coding sequence is TGTGCCGGCAGCCAAGGATTAGCGGGCACAGATACGCAGTATTTT.

This sequence joins TRBV27 and TRBJ2-7; tentatively, D is TRBD1 or TRBD2 (5 bases each). The CDR3 runs 12 residues. In germline, CDR1 is MNHEY, CDR2 SMNVEV (reference sequence). V lost 10 bases and J lost 6, with 16 bases in between. The DNA of the CDR3 is TGTGCCACCACGTCCCCAGGGAGCGAGCAGTACTTC. The encoded protein is CATTSPGSEQYF.

In this sample, this clonotype turned up a few times. The J gene is TRBJ2-3, the V gene TRBV24-1, with 8 bases aligning to TRBD2. CDR3 length equals 13 residues. V shed 5 bases, J shed 6 bases, and the junction held 3 bases outside the gene matches. The germline gives CDR1 KGHDR, CDR2 SFDVKD. The CDR3 reads CATSVREGDTQYF. The DNA for the CDR3 is TGTGCCACCAGTGTCCGGGAGGGCGATACGCAGTATTTT.

The rearrangement joins TRBV27 to TRBJ2-3; D gene ambiguous. CDR1 and CDR2 (germline): MNHEY, SMNVEV (reference sequence). Trimming removed 6 bases at V and 3 bases at J, with 10 bases between. The CDR3 runs to 13 residues. CDR3 nucleotide sequence: TGTGCCAGCAGCCTCAGGTGGACAGATACGCAGTATTTT. Residues: CASSLRWTDTQYF.

This clonotype was detected a few times. V is TRBV6-1 and J is TRBJ2-7, with 9 bases fitting TRBD1. The CDR3 runs 15 residues. The germline V gene has CDR1 MNHNS and CDR2 SASEGT. J lost 3 bases, V lost 5 bases, and 8 bases had no gene match. The CDR3 protein is CASSTDRGIRYEQYF. CDR3 sequence (DNA): TGTGCCAGCAGTACGGACAGGGGAATCCGCTACGAGCAGTACTTC.

This clonotype was counted many times. The chain has TRBV5-1 and TRBJ2-2, with D uncertain. CDR3 length: 14 amino acids. CDR1 and CDR2 (germline): SGHRS, YFSETQ. The V gene lost 4 bases and the J gene lost 0 bases, with 7 bases spanning the gap. CDR3 DNA: TGCGCCAGCAGCCCTACTACGAACACCGGGGAGCTGTTTTTT. As protein: CASSPTTNTGELFF.

The chain combines TRBV5-1 with TRBJ2-1; 7 bases align to TRBD2. J was trimmed by 8 bases and V by 2 bases; bases with no gene match: 7. Germline V gene lookup returns CDR1 SGHRS and CDR2 YFSETQ. The CDR3 has 14 amino acids. The CDR3 loop is CASSLGLGADEQFF. The CDR3 region has the DNA TGCGCCAGCAGCTTAGGACTAGGCGCCGATGAGCAGTTCTTC.

This chain uses TRBV20-1 with TRBJ2-1; 12 bases align to TRBD2. Germline lookup yields CDR1 DFQATT and CDR2 SNEGSKA (reference sequence). The CDR3 totals 16 residues. J lost 4 bases, V lost 1 base, and 5 bases had no gene match. CDR3 coding DNA: TGCAGTGCTAGAGGGGAACTAGCGGGAGGATACAATGAGCAGTTCTTC. It codes for CSARGELAGGYNEQFF.

The chain has TRBV7-9 and TRBJ1-5, with D uncertain. V was clipped by 3 bases and J by 9 bases, with 12 bases between them. This CDR3 is built from 13 residues. The germline V gene encodes CDR1 SEHNR and CDR2 FQNEAQ (reference sequence). The CDR3 is CASSLGTAGPQHF. The DNA of the CDR3 is TGTGCCAGCAGCTTGGGAACGGCCGGGCCCCAGCATTTT.

This clonotype has more than one count but fewer than ten. This chain joins TRBV6-1 and TRBJ2-1; D gene ambiguous. The CDR3 totals 15 residues. Germline assignment: CDR1 MNHNS and CDR2 SASEGT. V lost 8 bases, J lost 5 bases, and 19 bases lay in between. The CDR3 loop reads CASGPLGMRNNEQFF. As DNA, the CDR3 is TGTGCCAGCGGACCGCTAGGGATGAGGAACAATGAGCAGTTCTTC.

The CDR3 region is CASSYGTSTYEQYF. For the CDR3, the DNA is TGTGCCAGCAGCTACGGGACTAGCACCTACGAGCAGTACTTC. This rearrangement joins TRBV7-9 to TRBJ2-7; TRBD2 matches at 9 bases. Per the germline V gene, CDR1 is SEHNR and CDR2 is FQNEAQ (reference sequence). V dropped 4 bases and J dropped 2; count of bases not matched to a gene: 3. The CDR3 totals 14 residues.

The J gene is TRBJ1-5, the V gene TRBV20-1, with a weak D call TRBD1 (6 bases). The V end was cut by 5 bases, the J end by 3 bases, with 14 bases between. CDR3 length: 14 residues. The germline V gene encodes CDR1 DFQATT and CDR2 SNEGSKA (reference sequence). The DNA of the CDR3 is TGCAGTGCTTCCCCAGGACAGTACAATCAGCCCCAGCATTTT. It encodes CSASPGQYNQPQHF.

The V call is TRBV18, the J call TRBJ2-5, with 12 bases identical to TRBD2. Germline V CDR1 and CDR2: KGHSH, LQKENI. CDR3 size: 16 residues. The V gene end was trimmed by 0 bases and the J gene end by 6 bases; junction bases not matched to a gene: 5. CDR3 bases: TGTGCCAGCTCACCACCCACTAGCGGGAGGCGGCAGACCCAGTACTTC. The encoded protein is CASSPPTSGRRQTQYF.

The chain is built from TRBV12-3 or TRBV12-4 and TRBJ1-3; D not certain. Trimming removed 7 bases at V and 1 base at J, with 8 bases between. This CDR3 spans 13 amino acids. The CDR3 loop is CASKRASGNTIYF. CDR3 nucleotide sequence: TGTGCCAGCAAAAGGGCGTCTGGAAACACCATATATTTT.

The V call is TRBV18, the J call TRBJ2-1; TRBD2 is a possible D gene (6 bases). Germline-derived CDR1 and CDR2 are KGHSH and LQKENI. The germline V and J ends were trimmed by 5 bases and 4 bases, with 15 bases remaining between them. The CDR3 totals 15 residues. CDR3 residues: CASSTRDSDYNEQFF. The CDR3 DNA is TGTGCCAGCTCAACCCGGGACTCTGATTACAATGAGCAGTTCTTC.

A few counts support this clonotype. The chain employs TRBV10-3 and TRBJ2-5, with TRBD2 matching over 9 bases. With V trimmed by 3 bases and J by 2 bases, 1 base remained unmatched. The CDR3 is made up of 14 amino acids. Germline CDR1 is ENHRY and CDR2 is SYGVKD. Written as DNA, the CDR3 is TGTGCCATCAGTGATGCGGGAGGGCAAGAGACCCAGTACTTC. Translation: CAISDAGGQETQYF.

V and J are TRBV5-1 and TRBJ2-2; 10 bases fit TRBD1. V lost 4 bases to trimming and J lost 5 bases; unmatched junction nucleotides: 5. From germline, CDR1 is SGHRS and CDR2 YFSETQ. The CDR3 is 15 amino acids. The CDR3 loop is CASSVGTGETGELFF. The CDR3 bases are TGCGCCAGCAGCGTCGGGACAGGGGAGACCGGGGAGCTGTTTTTT.

The chain couples TRBV7-2 to TRBJ2-7, with 10 positions matching TRBD1. V lost 5 bases and J lost 3; bases outside the gene matches: 10. Germline V gene sequence: CDR1 SGHTA, CDR2 FQGNSA. The length of the CDR3 is 16 residues. In DNA form, the CDR3 reads TGTGCCAGCAGCGCCGGACAGGGGGTGGGGGGCTACGAGCAGTACTTC. This encodes CASSAGQGVGGYEQYF.

The chain recombines TRBV5-1 with TRBJ2-7; 9 bases map to TRBD1. The CDR3 extends over 14 amino acids. From germline, CDR1 is SGHRS and CDR2 YFSETQ. The V and J ends lost 2 bases and 3 bases, in that order; junction bases with no gene match: 3. CDR3 residues: CASSFGTGNYEQYF. The CDR3 region has the DNA TGCGCCAGCAGCTTCGGGACAGGGAACTACGAGCAGTACTTC.

This clonotype was found a few times. The chain is built from TRBV7-2 and TRBJ1-3; D is possibly TRBD1 (5 bases). The CDR3 consists of 15 residues. V lost 5 bases, J lost 4 bases, and 15 bases lay in between. CDR1 SGHTA and CDR2 FQGNSA come from the germline V gene. In DNA, the CDR3 is TGTGCCAGCAGCACGCCTCTCAACAGGGGAAACACCATATATTTT. Translation gives CASSTPLNRGNTIYF. Supplemented by reference TRBV7-2 and TRBJ1-3, the full variable domain reads GAGVSQSPSNKVTEKGKDVELRCDPISGHTALYWYRQSLGQGLEFLIYFQGNSAPDKSGLPSDRFSAERTGGSVSTLTIQRTQQEDSAVYLCASSTPLNRGNTIYFGEGSWLTVV.

This clonotype was counted only a few times. The V and J genes are TRBV6-2 or TRBV6-3 and TRBJ2-2; weak D call: TRBD2 (5 bases). The CDR3 spans 16 residues. CDR1 and CDR2 (germline): MNHEY, SVGEGT. V was clipped by 3 bases and J by 1 base, with 12 bases between them. The CDR3 loop reads CASSYFPGLNTGELFF. The CDR3 region has the DNA TGTGCCAGCAGTTATTTCCCCGGACTGAACACCGGGGAGCTGTTTTTT.

This clonotype occurred many times. The V call is TRBV7-2, the J call TRBJ1-4, with TRBD1 identical over 9 bases. The CDR3 is 15 residues long. From germline, CDR1 is SGHTA and CDR2 FQGNSA. V was clipped by 1 base and J by 7 bases; unmatched bases: 4. As DNA, the CDR3 is TGTGCCAGCAGCTTAGGGGGACAGGGTTTTGAAAAACTGTTTTTT. This translates into CASSLGGQGFEKLFF.

The V call is TRBV18, the J call TRBJ2-7, with 7 bases lining up with TRBD2. Germline lookup yields CDR1 KGHSH and CDR2 LQKENI. The CDR3 sequence is 15 residues long. J gave up 1 base and V 0 bases, and 3 bases lay outside the gene matches. As DNA, the CDR3 is TGTGCCAGCTCACCACCTTTCGGGGGGTCCTACGAGCAGTACTTC. It codes for CASSPPFGGSYEQYF.

At least ten counts were recorded for this clonotype. The V and J genes are TRBV18 and TRBJ2-5; 7 nucleotides align to TRBD2. The CDR3 contains 14 residues. Looked up from germline, CDR1 is KGHSH and CDR2 is LQKENI. V dropped 9 bases and J dropped 10; count of bases not matched to a gene: 17. The CDR3 DNA reads TGTGCCAGTAGACCGGCTGCTCAGGGCGGGGGCCAGTACTTC. This gives the protein CASRPAAQGGGQYF.

Only a few counts were recorded for this clonotype. V is TRBV3-1 and J is TRBJ1-1; weak D call: TRBD1 (5 bases). The length of the CDR3 is 15 residues. V was trimmed by 6 bases and J by 1 base, leaving 15 bases between them. From germline, CDR1 is LGHDT and CDR2 YNNKEL (reference sequence). CDR3 sequence: CASSDQGLGNTEAFF. The CDR3 nucleotides read TGTGCCAGCAGTGACCAGGGATTAGGGAACACTGAAGCTTTCTTT.

This clonotype has at least ten counts. The gene calls are TRBV7-2 and TRBJ2-1; TRBD2 matches 7 bases. V dropped 6 bases and J dropped 5; count of bases not matched to a gene: 13. The CDR3 covers 16 residues. Germline CDR1 and CDR2: SGHTA and FQGNSA. CDR3 sequence reads: CASSHDVAGDHNEQFF. As DNA, the CDR3 is TGTGCCAGCAGTCATGATGTGGCGGGAGATCACAATGAGCAGTTCTTC.